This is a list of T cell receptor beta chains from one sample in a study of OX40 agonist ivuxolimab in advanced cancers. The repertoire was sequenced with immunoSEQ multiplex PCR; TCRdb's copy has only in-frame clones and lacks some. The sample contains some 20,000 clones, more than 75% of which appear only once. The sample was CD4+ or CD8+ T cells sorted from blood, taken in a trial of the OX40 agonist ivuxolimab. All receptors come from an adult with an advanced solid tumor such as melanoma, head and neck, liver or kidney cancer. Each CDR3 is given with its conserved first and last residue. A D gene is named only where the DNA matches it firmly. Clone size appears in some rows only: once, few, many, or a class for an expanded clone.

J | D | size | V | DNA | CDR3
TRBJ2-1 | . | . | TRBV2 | TGTGCCAGCAGTGTCTACAATGAGCAGTTCTTC | CASSVYNEQFF
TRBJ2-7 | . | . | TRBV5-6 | TGTGCCAGCAGCATAAACGGACGGGCCTACGAGCAGTACTTC | CASSINGRAYEQYF
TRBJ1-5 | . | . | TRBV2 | TGTGCCAGCACCTTGGACACAATCAATCAGCCCCAGCATTTT | CASTLDTINQPQHF
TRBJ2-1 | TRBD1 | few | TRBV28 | TGTGCCAGCACCCCACCCGCCTCCGGGACAGGGGCCGAGCAGTTCTTC | CASTPPASGTGAEQFF
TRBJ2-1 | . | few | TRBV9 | TGTGCCAGCAGCGTAGTCGGTAGTATACAGTTCTTC | CASSVVGSIQFF
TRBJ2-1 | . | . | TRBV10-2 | TGCGCCAGCAGTGAGTCTAATGAGCAGTTCTTC | CASSESNEQFF
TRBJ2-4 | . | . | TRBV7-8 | TGTGTCAGCAGCACGGAGTGGGTTGCTGACTATGGAGCCAAAAACATTCAGTACTTC | CVSSTEWVADYGAKNIQYF
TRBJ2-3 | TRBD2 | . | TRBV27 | TGTGCCAGCAGCCCGTTAGGACTAGTGGGGAGCACAGATACGCAGTATTTT | CASSPLGLVGSTDTQYF
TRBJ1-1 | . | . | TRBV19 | TGTGCCAGTAGTATCGGGCCGTTGAACACTGAAGCTTTCTTT | CASSIGPLNTEAFF
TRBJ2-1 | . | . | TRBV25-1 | TGTGCCAGCAGTGATTTTGACGGATACAATGAGCAGTTCTTC | CASSDFDGYNEQFF
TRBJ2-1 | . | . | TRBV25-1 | TGTGCCAGCAGTGTGGCAGGGCGGAATGAGCAGTTCTTC | CASSVAGRNEQFF
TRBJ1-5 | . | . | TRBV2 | TGTGCCAGCGGAGGAGTGGGCTTGTATAGCAATCAGCCCCAGCATTTT | CASGGVGLYSNQPQHF
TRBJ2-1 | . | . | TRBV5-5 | TGTGCCAGCAGCTTGGTTAGTGGGAATGAGCAGTTCTTC | CASSLVSGNEQFF
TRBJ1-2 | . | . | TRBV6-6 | TGTGCCAGCAGCTCCGGACTGAACTATGGCTACACCTTC | CASSSGLNYGYTF
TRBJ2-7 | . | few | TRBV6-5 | TGTGCCAGCAGTTACTTACAGAACTCCTACGAGCAGTACTTC | CASSYLQNSYEQYF
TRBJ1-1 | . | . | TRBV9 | TGTGCCAGCACCAGGGGATATGACACTGAAGCTTTCTTT | CASTRGYDTEAFF
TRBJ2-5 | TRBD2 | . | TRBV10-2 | TGCGCCAGCAGTTATCCAGCGGGGGGCCAAGAGACCCAGTACTTC | CASSYPAGGQETQYF
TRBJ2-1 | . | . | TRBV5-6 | TGTGCCAGCAGCCCCCCCATACAGGACAATGAGCAGTTCTTC | CASSPPIQDNEQFF
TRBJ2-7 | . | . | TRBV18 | TGTGCCAGCTCACCGACGGTGGACAGCTACGAGCAGTACTTC | CASSPTVDSYEQYF
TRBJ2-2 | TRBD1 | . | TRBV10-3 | TGTGCCATCAGTGGGCAGGGGGACACCGGGGAGCTGTTTTTT | CAISGQGDTGELFF
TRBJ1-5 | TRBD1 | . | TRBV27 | TGTGCCAGCGCGGGACAGGGGGCTTTACAGCCCCAGCATTTT | CASAGQGALQPQHF
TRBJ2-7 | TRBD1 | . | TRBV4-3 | TGCGCCAGCAGCCGCTTGACAGGGAGCTCCTACGAGCAGTACTTC | CASSRLTGSSYEQYF
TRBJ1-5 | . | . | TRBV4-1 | TGCGCCAGCAGCCAAGGTCCGTTTAGGCCCAATCAGCCCCAGCATTTT | CASSQGPFRPNQPQHF
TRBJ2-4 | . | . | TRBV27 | TGTGCCAGCAGTTTATCTGGGGGGGCGCACATTCAGTACTTC | CASSLSGGAHIQYF
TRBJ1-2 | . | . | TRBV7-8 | TGTGCCAGCAGCTTATGGGCTACTAACTATGGCTACACCTTC | CASSLWATNYGYTF